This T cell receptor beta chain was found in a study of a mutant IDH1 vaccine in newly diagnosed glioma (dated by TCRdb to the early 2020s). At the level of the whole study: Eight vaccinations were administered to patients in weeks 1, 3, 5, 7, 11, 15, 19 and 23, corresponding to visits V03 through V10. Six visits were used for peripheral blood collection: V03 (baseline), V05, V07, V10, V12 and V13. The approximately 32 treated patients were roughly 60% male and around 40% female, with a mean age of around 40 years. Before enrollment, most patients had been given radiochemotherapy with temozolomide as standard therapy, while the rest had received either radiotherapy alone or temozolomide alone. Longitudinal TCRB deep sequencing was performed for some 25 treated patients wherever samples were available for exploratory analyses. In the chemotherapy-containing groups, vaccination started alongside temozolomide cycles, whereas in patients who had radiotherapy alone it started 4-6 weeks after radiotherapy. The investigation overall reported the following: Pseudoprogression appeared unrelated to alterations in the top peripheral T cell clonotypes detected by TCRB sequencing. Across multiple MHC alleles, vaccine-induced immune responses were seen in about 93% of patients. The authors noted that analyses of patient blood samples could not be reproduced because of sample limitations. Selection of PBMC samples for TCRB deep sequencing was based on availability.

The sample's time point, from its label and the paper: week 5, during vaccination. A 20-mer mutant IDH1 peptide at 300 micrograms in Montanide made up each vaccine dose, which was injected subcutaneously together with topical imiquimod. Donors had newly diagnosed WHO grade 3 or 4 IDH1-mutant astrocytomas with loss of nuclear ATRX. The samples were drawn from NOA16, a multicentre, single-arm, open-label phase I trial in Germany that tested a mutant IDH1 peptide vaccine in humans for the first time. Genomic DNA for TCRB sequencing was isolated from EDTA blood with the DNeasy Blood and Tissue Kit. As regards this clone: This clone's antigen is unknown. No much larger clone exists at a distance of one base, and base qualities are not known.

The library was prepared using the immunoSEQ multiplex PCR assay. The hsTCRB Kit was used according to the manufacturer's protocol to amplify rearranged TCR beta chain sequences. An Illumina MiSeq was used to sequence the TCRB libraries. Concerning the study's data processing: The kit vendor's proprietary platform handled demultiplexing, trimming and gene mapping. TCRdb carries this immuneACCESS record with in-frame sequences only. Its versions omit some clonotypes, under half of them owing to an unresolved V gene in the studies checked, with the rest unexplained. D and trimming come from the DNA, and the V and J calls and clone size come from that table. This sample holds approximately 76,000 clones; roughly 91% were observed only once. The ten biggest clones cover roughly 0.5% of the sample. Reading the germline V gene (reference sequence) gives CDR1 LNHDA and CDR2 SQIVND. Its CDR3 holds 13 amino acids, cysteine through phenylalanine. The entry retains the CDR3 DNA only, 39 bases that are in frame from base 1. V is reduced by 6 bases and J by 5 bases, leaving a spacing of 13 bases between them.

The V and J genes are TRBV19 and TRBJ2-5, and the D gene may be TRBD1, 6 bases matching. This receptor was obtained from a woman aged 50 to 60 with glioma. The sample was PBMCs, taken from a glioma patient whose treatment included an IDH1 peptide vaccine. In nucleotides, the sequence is TGTGCCAGTAGCTCAACAGGGACGGAGACCCAGTACTTC. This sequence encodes CASSSTGTETQYF. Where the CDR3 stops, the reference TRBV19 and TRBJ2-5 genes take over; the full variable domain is DGGITQSPKYLFRKEGQNVTLSCEQNLNHDAMYWYRQDPGQGLRLIYYSQIVNDFQKGDIAEGYSVSREKKESFPLTVTSAQKNPTAFYLCASSSTGTETQYFGPGTRLLVL.